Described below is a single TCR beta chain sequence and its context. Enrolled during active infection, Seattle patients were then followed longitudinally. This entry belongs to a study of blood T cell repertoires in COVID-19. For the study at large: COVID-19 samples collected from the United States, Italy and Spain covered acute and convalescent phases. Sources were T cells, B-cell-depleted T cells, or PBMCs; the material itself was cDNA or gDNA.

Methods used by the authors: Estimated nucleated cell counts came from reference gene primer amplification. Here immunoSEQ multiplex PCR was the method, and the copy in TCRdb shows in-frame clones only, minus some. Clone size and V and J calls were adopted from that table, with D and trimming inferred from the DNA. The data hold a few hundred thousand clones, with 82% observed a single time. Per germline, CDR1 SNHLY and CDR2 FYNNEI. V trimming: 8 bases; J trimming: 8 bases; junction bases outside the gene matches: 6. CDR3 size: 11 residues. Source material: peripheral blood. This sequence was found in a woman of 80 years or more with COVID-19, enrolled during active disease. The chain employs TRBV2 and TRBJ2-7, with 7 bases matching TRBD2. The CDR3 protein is CASGAGGKQYF. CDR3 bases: TGTGCCAGCGGAGCCGGGGGGAAGCAGTACTTC. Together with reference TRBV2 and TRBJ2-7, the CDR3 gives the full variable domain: EPEVTQTPSHQVTQMGQEVILRCVPISNHLYFYWYRQILGQKVEFLVSFYNNEISEKSEIFDDQFSVERPDGSNFTLKIRSTKLEDSAMYFCASGAGGKQYFGPGTRLTVT.